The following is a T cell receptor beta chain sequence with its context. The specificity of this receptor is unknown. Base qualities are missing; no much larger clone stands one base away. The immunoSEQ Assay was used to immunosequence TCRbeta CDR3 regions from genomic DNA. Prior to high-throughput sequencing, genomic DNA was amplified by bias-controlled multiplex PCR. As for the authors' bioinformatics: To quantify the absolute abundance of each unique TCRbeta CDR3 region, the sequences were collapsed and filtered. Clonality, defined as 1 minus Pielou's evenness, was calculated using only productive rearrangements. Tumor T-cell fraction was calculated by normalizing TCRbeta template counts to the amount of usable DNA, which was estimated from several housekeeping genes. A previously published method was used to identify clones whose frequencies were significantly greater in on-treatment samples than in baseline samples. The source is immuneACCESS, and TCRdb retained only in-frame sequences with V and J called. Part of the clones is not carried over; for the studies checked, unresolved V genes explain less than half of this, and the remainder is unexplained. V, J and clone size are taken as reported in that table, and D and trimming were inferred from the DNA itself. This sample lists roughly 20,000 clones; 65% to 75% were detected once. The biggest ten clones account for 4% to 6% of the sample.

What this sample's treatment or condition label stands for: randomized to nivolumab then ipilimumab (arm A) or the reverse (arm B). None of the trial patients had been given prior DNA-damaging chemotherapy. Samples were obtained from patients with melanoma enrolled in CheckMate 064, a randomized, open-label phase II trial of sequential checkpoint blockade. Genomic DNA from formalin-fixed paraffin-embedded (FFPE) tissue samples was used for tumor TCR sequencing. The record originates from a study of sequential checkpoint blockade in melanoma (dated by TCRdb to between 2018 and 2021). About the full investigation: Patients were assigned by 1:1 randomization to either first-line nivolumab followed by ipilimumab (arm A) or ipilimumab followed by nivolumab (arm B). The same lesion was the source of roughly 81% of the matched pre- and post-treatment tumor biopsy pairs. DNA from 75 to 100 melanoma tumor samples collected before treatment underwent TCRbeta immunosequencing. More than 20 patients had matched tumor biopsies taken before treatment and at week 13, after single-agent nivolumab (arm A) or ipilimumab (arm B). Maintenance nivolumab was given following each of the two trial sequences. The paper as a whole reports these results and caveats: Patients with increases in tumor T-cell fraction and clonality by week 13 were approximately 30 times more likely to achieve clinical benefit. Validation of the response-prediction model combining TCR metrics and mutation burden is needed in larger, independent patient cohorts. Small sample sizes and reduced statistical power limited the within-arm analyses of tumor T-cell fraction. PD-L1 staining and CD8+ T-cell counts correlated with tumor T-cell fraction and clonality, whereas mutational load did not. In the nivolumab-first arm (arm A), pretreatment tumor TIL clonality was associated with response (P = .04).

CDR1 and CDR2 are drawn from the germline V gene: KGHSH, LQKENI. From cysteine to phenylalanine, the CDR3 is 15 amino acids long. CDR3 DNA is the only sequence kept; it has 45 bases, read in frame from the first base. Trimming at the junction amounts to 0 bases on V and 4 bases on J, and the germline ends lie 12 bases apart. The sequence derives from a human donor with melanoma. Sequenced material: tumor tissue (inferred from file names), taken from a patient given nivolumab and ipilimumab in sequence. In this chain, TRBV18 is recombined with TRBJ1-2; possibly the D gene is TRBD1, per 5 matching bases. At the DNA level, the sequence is TGTGCCAGCTCACCACCCCAGGGCGAGGTCTATGGCTACACCTTC. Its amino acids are CASSPPQGEVYGYTF.